The clone carrying this T cell receptor (beta chain) showed up just a few times. The data were produced by immunoSEQ multiplex PCR, yet TCRdb's version contains in-frame clones alone and is incomplete. The sample lists 15,000 or so clones, 74% occurring once. Noted treatment: randomized to nivolumab then ipilimumab (arm A) or the reverse (arm B). These data belong to a study of sequential checkpoint blockade in melanoma. Study-wide context: Arm A got nivolumab then ipilimumab; arm B the reverse, 1:1.

V was pared by 8 bases and J by 3 bases, with 12 bases of the junction left unmatched. This CDR3 comprises 15 residues. Per germline, CDR1 MNHGY and CDR2 SVAAGI. This chain connects TRBV6-9 to TRBJ2-7; the match to TRBD2 covers 8 bases. The source of this sequence is a human donor with melanoma. Sequences were derived from CD8+ T cells sorted from blood (inferred from file names), sampled from a patient given nivolumab and ipilimumab in sequence. The chain's CDR3 is CASCLGTSGLYEQYF. CDR3 bases: TGTGCCAGCTGCCTAGGAACTAGCGGTCTCTACGAGCAGTACTTC.